This T cell receptor beta chain was sequenced for a study of cytomegalovirus exposure and HLA in healthy donors. Germline CDR1 SQVTM, CDR2 ANQGSEA. V lost 1 base to trimming and J lost 4 bases, with 10 bases between them. The CDR3 runs to 13 residues. With 60 Vbeta and 13 Jbeta primers, the PCR was carried out. Under the authors' procedure: The count from a later analysis was 70 million to 85 million unique TCR beta chains, 9.5 million to 11 million of them shared. Method: immunoSEQ multiplex PCR; TCRdb's copy keeps in-frame clones and lacks some. V, J and clone size are taken as reported in that table, and D and trimming were inferred from the DNA itself. The repertoire has 130,000 to 150,000 clones, over 80% of them found once; the top ten carry under 3%.

V and J are TRBV29-1 and TRBJ2-5; tentative D call: TRBD1 (6 bases). This clonotype was obtained from a woman aged 25 to 39 in good health and CMV-seronegative. Sequences were obtained from PBMCs. In DNA form, the CDR3 reads TGCAGCGTTGAAGTTGGCAGGGGAGAGACCCAGTACTTC. This encodes CSVEVGRGETQYF.